This TCR beta chain was sequenced in a study of blood T cell repertoires in COVID-19. Assay used: immunoSEQ multiplex PCR; TCRdb lists only in-frame clones, some missing. This table has about 160,000 clones, 81% appearing once. Germline V gene lookup returns CDR1 PRHDT and CDR2 FYEKMQ (reference sequence). V gave up 3 bases and J gave up 7 bases; unmatched junction bases: 7. The CDR3 sequence is 14 residues long. This sequence joins TRBV13 and TRBJ1-2, with 8 bases aligning to TRBD1. Sequenced sample: peripheral blood. The receptor was derived from a man aged 60-69 years with active or convalescent COVID-19. The CDR3 spells CASSLGQVVGGYTF. The CDR3, as DNA: TGTGCCAGCAGCTTGGGACAGGTTGTTGGTGGCTACACCTTC. The variable domain in full, completed from reference TRBV13 and TRBJ1-2, reads AAGVIQSPRHLIKEKRETATLKCYPIPRHDTVYWYQQGPGQDPQFLISFYEKMQSDKGSIPDRFSAQQFSDYHSELNMSSLELGDSALYFCASSLGQVVGGYTFGSGTRLTVV.